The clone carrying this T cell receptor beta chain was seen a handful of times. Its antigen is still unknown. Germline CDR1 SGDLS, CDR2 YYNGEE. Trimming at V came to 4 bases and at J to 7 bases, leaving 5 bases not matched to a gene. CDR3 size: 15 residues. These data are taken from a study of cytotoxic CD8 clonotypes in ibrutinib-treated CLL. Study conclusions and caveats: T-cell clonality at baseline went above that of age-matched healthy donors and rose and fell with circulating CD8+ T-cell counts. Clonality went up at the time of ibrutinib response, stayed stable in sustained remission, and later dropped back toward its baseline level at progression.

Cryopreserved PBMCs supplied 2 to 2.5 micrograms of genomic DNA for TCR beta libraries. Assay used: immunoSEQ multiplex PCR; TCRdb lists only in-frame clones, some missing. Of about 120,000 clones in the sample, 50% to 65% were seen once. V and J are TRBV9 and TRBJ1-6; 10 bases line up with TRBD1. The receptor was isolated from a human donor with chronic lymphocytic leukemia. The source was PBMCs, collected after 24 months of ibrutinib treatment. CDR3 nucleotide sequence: TGTGCCAGCAGCAAAGGACAGGGGGGAAATTCACCCCTCCACTTT. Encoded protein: CASSKGQGGNSPLHF. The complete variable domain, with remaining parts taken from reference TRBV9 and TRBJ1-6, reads DSGVTQTPKHLITATGQRVTLRCSPRSGDLSVYWYQQSLDQGLQFLIQYYNGEERAKGNILERFSAQQFPDLHSELNLSSLELGDSALYFCASSKGQGGNSPLHFGNGTRLTVT.